The source of this T cell receptor beta chain is a study of post-analysis software for immune sequencing data. Study results and caveats: Samples sharing a preparation batch grouped tightly together when assessed by F measure. There were five or six TRBV segments more frequent in patients than controls, and TRBV5-6, TRBV5-1 and TRBV20-1 were among them.

A note on this clonotype: Its antigen remains unidentified.

Included in the TCR beta cDNA libraries were unique molecular identifiers. TCRdb reprocessed the PCR reads with MiXCR, giving one entry per CDR3 protein. This table has about 400,000 distinct CDR3 sequences, roughly 36% appearing once. This CDR3 contains 14 residues. Germline V gives CDR1 SQVTM, CDR2 ANQGSEA. With 1 base clipped from V and 11 bases from J, the junction kept 11 bases outside the gene matches. V gene TRBV29-1 combines with J gene TRBJ2-5; 9 bases fit TRBD1. This clonotype was sampled from a girl aged 10 to 17 with multiple sclerosis. Sequencing input: blood. DNA of the CDR3: TGCAGCGTTGAAGGGGAACAGGGGGCGCGGGAGCAGTACTTC. Protein product: CSVEGEQGAREQYF. The full variable domain, completed using reference TRBV29-1 and TRBJ2-5, is SAVISQKPSRDICQRGTSLTIQCQVDSQVTMMFWYRQQPGQSLTLIATANQGSEATYESGFVIDKFPISRPNLTFSTLTVSNMSPEDSSIYLCSVEGEQGAREQYFGPGTRLLVL.